Given below is one T cell receptor beta chain in context. The data originate from a study of technical replicates of blood from several donors. Libraries were prepared by immunoSEQ multiplex PCR; TCRdb keeps only in-frame clonotypes and omits some of them. The table has about 85,000 clones, about 94% seen once; the top ten hold less than 0.4%. This CDR3 spans 14 amino acids. Per the germline V gene, CDR1 is LNHDA and CDR2 is SQIVND (reference sequence). Trimming took 4 bases from V and 3 from J, leaving 12 bases between them. This chain joins TRBV19 and TRBJ2-5; TRBD1 is a possible D gene (5 bases). What was sequenced was T cells isolated from PBMCs. This receptor was obtained from a human donor in good health. For the CDR3, the DNA is TGTGCCAGTAGTACAGGGTTCACCGAAGAGACCCAGTACTTC. The encoded protein is CASSTGFTEETQYF.